This TCR beta chain was found in a study of blood T cell repertoires in COVID-19 (dated by TCRdb to about 2020). Regarding the study in general: Samples covering the acute and convalescent phases of COVID-19 were provided by collaborators in the United States, Italy and Spain. The prospective study material was composed of cDNA or gDNA derived from T cells, B-cell-depleted T cells, or PBMCs. Deeply sampled blood TCRbeta repertoires from subjects exposed to, actively infected with, or recovered from COVID-19 were included in the dataset. The repertoires were made available in a free public database intended to serve as a resource for research on the immune response to SARS-CoV-2. Samples came from the ongoing ImmuneRACE study (first 160 participants) plus 1,254 subjects from 6 global collaborators. Sample metadata almost always included a de-identified subject ID, COVID-19 status, age in years and sex. Where HLA class I and class II types were available, the types were taken from metadata supplied by the sample provider, not from assay-based typing.

Worth noting for this clone: Its antigen is not yet known. One base away there is no much larger clone; base qualities are not given.

The immunoSEQ Assay, a bias-controlled multiplex PCR, was used to amplify TCRbeta CDR3 regions from genomic DNA. As for how the authors treated the data: The number of nucleated cells in each sample was estimated by amplification of reference gene primers within the assay. To quantify the absolute abundance of each unique TCRbeta CDR3 rearrangement, sequence reads were collapsed and filtered. For each sample, productive Simpson clonality was calculated by taking the square root of Simpson's diversity index across productive rearrangements. The clones in this table, taken by TCRdb from immuneACCESS, are in-frame only. Not every clone is retained; where verified, under half of the shortfall comes from an unresolved V gene, and the cause of the rest is unknown. V, J and clone size are taken as reported in that table, and D and trimming were inferred from the DNA itself. The sample table lists approximately 190,000 clones, around 83% of them with a count of one. Around 6.5% of the sample is taken by the ten largest.

Whole blood was collected in K2EDTA tubes by collaborating institutions according to the institutions' own protocols. For TCRbeta analysis, collaborator samples were shipped as frozen whole blood, as isolated PBMCs, or as DNA extracted from either sample type. Beyond this particular receptor, the publication reports: The amount of clinical and demographic metadata varied by source and participant and was provided uncurated.

Its CDR3 holds 14 amino acids, cysteine through phenylalanine. The retained sequence is limited to the CDR3, 42 bases, with the frame set at the first base. CDR1 and CDR2, per the germline V gene, are SNHLY and FYNNEI. The germline V end is reduced by 6 bases and the J end by 2 bases; junction bases left unmatched: 4. This TCR was recovered from a woman between 40 and 55 years old with acute or convalescent COVID-19. Source material: peripheral blood. Rearrangement joined TRBV2 to TRBJ2-3; TRBD2 matches 8 bases in the middle. The CDR3 region has the sequence CASRQGLDTDTQYF. The nucleotide sequence reads as follows: TGTGCCAGCAGGCAGGGACTAGACACAGATACGCAGTATTTT.